This T cell receptor (beta chain) was documented in a study of type 1 regulatory T cells. Overall study context: T-allo10 is a Tr1-enriched, alloantigen-specific CD4 T cell product made in vitro. Whole-study results and caveats: Type 1 regulatory T cells had a more restricted TCR repertoire than non-type 1 regulatory T cells.

A remark on this clonotype: What it binds is unknown.

Germline V lookup: CDR1 LGHDT, CDR2 YNNKEL (reference sequence). Trimming stripped 6 bases from V and 1 base from J, with 12 bases between. The CDR3 runs 15 residues. TCRdb re-derived calls from the reads in MiXCR, one entry per CDR3 protein. This sample has tens of thousands of distinct CDR3 sequences; approximately 67% occur once, and the top ten carry 1.5% to 2%. Material for sequencing was cultured non-Tr1 T cells, either the whole culture or a sorted T cell fraction (not recorded which). The receptor's source is a human donor in good health. The chain has TRBV3-1 and TRBJ2-2; D unresolved. Here the CDR3 DNA reads TGTGCCAGCAGACCAACCCACGGGAACACCGGGGAGCTGTTTTTT. Its translation: CASRPTHGNTGELFF.